What follows describes a single T cell receptor beta chain. The data originate from a study of patients and donors after allogeneic stem cell transplantation. TCRdb processed the RT-PCR reads anew with MiXCR; each CDR3 protein has one entry. The sample shows over 150,000 distinct CDR3 sequences, around two fifths of them seen only once. The CDR3 is 14 residues long. Germline V gene sequence: CDR1 LNHDA, CDR2 SQIVND (reference sequence). Trimming removed 6 bases at V and 0 bases at J, with 11 bases between. Sequencing used blood, either unsorted or a sorted T cell fraction (not recorded which). This chain connects TRBV19 to TRBJ1-1; D uncertain. The receptor's source is a human donor who was either an allogeneic HSCT recipient or a stem cell or donor lymphocyte infusion donor (not recorded which). It is not recorded whose cells these are; they may come from a transplant donor. The CDR3 here is CASSHIDMNTEAFF. The CDR3 coding sequence is TGTGCCAGTAGCCACATCGACATGAACACTGAAGCTTTCTTT.